One sample yielded the 26 T cell receptor beta chains listed below, sequenced in a study of blood T cell repertoires in COVID-19 (dated by TCRdb to between 2020 and 2021). Libraries were constructed by the immunoSEQ multiplex PCR assay. Sourced from immuneACCESS, this table was stored by TCRdb with only in-frame sequences that have V and J called. A share of the clones is absent; for the studies checked, an unresolved V gene accounts for under half, and the remainder has no known explanation. The sample profile shows fewer than 400,000 clones; 80% to 90% of them were found once. Of the sample, roughly 2% falls within the top ten clones. The sample comprised PBMCs or T cells enriched from blood (not recorded which). These receptors all come from a man aged 25 to 40 who had recovered from COVID-19.

On this clone: This sample includes further DNA sequences coding for the same CDR3. The rearrangement uses TRBV7-2 and TRBJ1-2, with 12 bases matching TRBD1. CDR3 length equals 15 residues. Looked up from germline, CDR1 is SGHTA and CDR2 is FQGNSA. The V gene end was trimmed by 2 bases and the J gene end by 7 bases; junction bases not matched to a gene: 5. CDR3: CASSLWGQGAGGYTF. CDR3 in DNA: TGTGCCAGCAGCTTATGGGGACAGGGGGCGGGTGGCTACACCTTC.

This clone was observed once. The chain carries TRBV10-3 and TRBJ1-5, with D possibly being TRBD1 (6 bases). Germline loops: CDR1 ENHRY, CDR2 SYGVKD. The CDR3 is 13 amino acids. Trimming removed 7 bases from V and 5 bases from J, with 12 bases in between. The CDR3 loop reads CAIKGGRDQPQHF. In DNA, the CDR3 is TGTGCCATCAAGGGGGGGCGAGATCAGCCCCAGCATTTT.

The genes are TRBV5-6 and TRBJ1-2; 7 bases match TRBD1. Germline CDR1 reads SGHDT; CDR2 reads YYEEEE. The length of the CDR3 is 15 residues. J was trimmed by 3 bases and V by 0 bases; bases with no gene match: 5. CDR3 in DNA: TGTGCCAGCAGCTTGGAGGGGGCGGGCTACTATGGCTACACCTTC. It yields the protein CASSLEGAGYYGYTF.

This clone was observed a single time. In the same sample, other DNA sequences code for this CDR3. This rearrangement joins TRBV6-5 to TRBJ1-6; D gene unclear. V was shortened by 6 bases and J by 7 bases, with 7 bases between the two germline ends. Germline CDR1 reads MNHEY; CDR2 reads SVGAGI. The CDR3 totals 12 residues. The chain's CDR3 is CASSTGNSPLHF. For the CDR3, the DNA is TGTGCCAGCAGCACCGGGAATTCACCCCTCCACTTT.

This rearrangement joins TRBV30 to TRBJ2-1, with D maybe TRBD2 (6 bases). The CDR3 runs to 12 residues. The germline V and J ends were trimmed by 5 bases and 10 bases, with 15 bases remaining between them. Per the germline V gene, CDR1 is GTSNPN and CDR2 is SVGIG (reference sequence). CDR3 in amino acids: CAWENREVEQFF. The DNA for the CDR3 is TGTGCCTGGGAGAATAGGGAGGTCGAGCAGTTCTTC.

V usage is TRBV15 and J usage is TRBJ1-1; a weak D match, TRBD1 (5 bases). This CDR3 comprises 16 residues. Trimming pared 0 bases from V and 5 bases from J, leaving 16 bases between. CDR1 is LNHNV and CDR2 is YYDKDF in the germline V gene (reference sequence). The CDR3 nucleotides are TGTGCCACCAGCAGAGATCGAAGGGGCGGAGGGACTGAAGCTTTCTTT. Amino acid sequence: CATSRDRRGGGTEAFF.

The rearrangement links TRBV28 to TRBJ2-7; 9 bases map to TRBD1. J gave up 6 bases and V 7 bases, and 7 bases lay outside the gene matches. The CDR3 is made up of 13 amino acids. Looked up from germline, CDR1 is MDHEN and CDR2 is SYDVKM. The CDR3 sequence is CASTTGGGSEQYF. As DNA, the CDR3 is TGTGCCAGCACGACAGGGGGTGGCAGCGAGCAGTACTTC.

The chain combines TRBV18 with TRBJ1-6; TRBD1 might be the D (5 bases). CDR1 and CDR2 (germline): KGHSH, LQKENI. V shed 5 bases and J shed 10 bases, with 18 bases lying between them. The CDR3 is made up of 15 amino acids. The CDR3 region is CASSDETGFGSPLHF. CDR3 DNA: TGTGCCAGCTCAGACGAAACAGGTTTCGGATCACCCCTCCACTTT.

This rearrangement joins TRBV2 to TRBJ1-2; D is possibly TRBD1 (6 bases). Deletions cut 6 bases from V and 9 bases from J, with 17 bases between. Per the germline V gene, CDR1 is SNHLY and CDR2 is FYNNEI. This CDR3 is built from 13 residues. The CDR3 sequence: CASREDSLWSYTF. CDR3 coding DNA: TGTGCCAGCAGAGAGGACAGCCTTTGGAGCTACACCTTC.

This chain links TRBV27 with TRBJ1-4; D is unresolved. Per the germline V gene, CDR1 is MNHEY and CDR2 is SMNVEV (reference sequence). The V gene lost 5 bases and the J gene lost 5 bases, with 12 bases spanning the gap. This CDR3 has 14 residues. The CDR3 DNA reads as TGTGCCAGCAGTCCGGGGAGCTGGAATGAAAAACTGTTTTTT. Translation gives CASSPGSWNEKLFF.

The chain employs TRBV5-1 and TRBJ2-2; 10 bases fit TRBD1. The CDR3 contains 14 residues. The germline V gene encodes CDR1 SGHRS and CDR2 YFSETQ. Trimming cost V 5 bases and J 8 bases; bases outside gene matches: 6. The CDR3 spells CASRTGGSNGELFF. CDR3 DNA sequence: TGCGCCAGCAGGACAGGGGGCAGTAATGGGGAGCTGTTTTTT. Drawing the rest from reference TRBV5-1 and TRBJ2-2, the complete variable domain is KAGVTQTPRYLIKTRGQQVTLSCSPISGHRSVSWYQQTPGQGLQFLFEYFSETQRNKGNFPGRFSGRQFSNSRSEMNVSTLELGDSALYLCASRTGGSNGELFFGEGSRLTVL.

About this clone itself: One junction end disagrees with the germline gene, perhaps due to a read error. The chain links TRBV5-6 to TRBJ1-1; 9 positions match TRBD1. The CDR3 has 12 residues. Germline-derived CDR1 and CDR2 are SGHDT and YYEEEE. The CDR3 region is CASSLYRDRVYF. The DNA for the CDR3 is TGTGCCAGCAGCTTGTACCGGGACAGGGTCTACTTT.

The chain joins TRBV10-3 to TRBJ2-1; the D is unclear. The CDR3 contains 14 residues. V gave up 3 bases and J gave up 5 bases, with 11 bases separating them. CDR1 is ENHRY and CDR2 is SYGVKD in the germline V gene. The CDR3 DNA reads TGTGCCATCAGTGACAGCTTTGGGCACAATGAGCAGTTCTTC. It translates to CAISDSFGHNEQFF.

The chain is built from TRBV3-1 (or the pseudogene TRBV3-2) and TRBJ1-5; 8 bases agree with TRBD1. With 1 base clipped from V and 2 bases from J, the junction kept 4 bases outside the gene matches. In germline, CDR1 is LGHDT, CDR2 YNNKEL (reference sequence). The CDR3 is made up of 16 amino acids. In DNA form, the CDR3 reads TGTGCCAGCAGCCAAGGGACAGGGTCTGGCAATCAGCCCCAGCATTTT. It codes for CASSQGTGSGNQPQHF.

This chain uses TRBV5-1 with TRBJ2-7; possible D gene TRBD2, 6 bases. The germline CDR1 and CDR2 sequences are SGHRS and YFSETQ. The CDR3 runs 14 residues. Trimming stripped 1 base from V and 5 bases from J, with 13 bases between. As DNA, the CDR3 is TGCGCCAGCAGCTTGAGAGGTCCGGGGGACGAGCAGTACTTC. Its translation: CASSLRGPGDEQYF.

The V gene is TRBV5-1, the J gene TRBJ1-1, with D possibly matching TRBD1 (6 bases). This CDR3 contains 14 residues. V lost 2 bases, J lost 3 bases, and 11 bases lay in between. Germline values: CDR1 SGHRS, CDR2 YFSETQ. The CDR3 sequence: CASSFQGFDTEAFF. CDR3 in DNA: TGCGCCAGCAGCTTCCAGGGGTTTGACACTGAAGCTTTCTTT.

The V gene is TRBV11-2, the J gene TRBJ2-5; 7 positions match TRBD2. The V gene end was trimmed by 4 bases and the J gene end by 5 bases; junction bases not matched to a gene: 7. From germline, CDR1 is SGHAT and CDR2 FQNNGV. This CDR3 is built from 14 residues. The CDR3 loop reads CASSSSGAVETQYF. In DNA, the CDR3 is TGTGCCAGCAGCTCGAGCGGGGCGGTGGAGACCCAGTACTTC.

For this clone: The identical CDR3 is also encoded by other nucleotide sequences in the sample. This chain joins TRBV2 and TRBJ1-2; TRBD1 aligns across 7 bases. The CDR3 is made up of 12 amino acids. The germline V gene encodes CDR1 SNHLY and CDR2 FYNNEI. Unmatched junction bases numbered 4, after V lost 4 bases and J lost 8 bases. The CDR3 region is CASSVTGDGYTF. CDR3 bases: TGTGCCAGCAGTGTAACAGGGGACGGCTACACCTTC.

The rearrangement uses TRBV2 and TRBJ1-2; no firm D call. V was clipped by 7 bases and J by 7 bases, with 16 bases between them. Per the germline V gene, CDR1 is SNHLY and CDR2 is FYNNEI. CDR3 length: 13 residues. The CDR3 nucleotides are TGTGCCAGCACCTTAACGGCGCAGGCTGGCTACACCTTC. This sequence encodes CASTLTAQAGYTF.

The rearrangement joins TRBV11-3 to TRBJ2-3, with D perhaps matching TRBD2 (7 bases). In germline, CDR1 is SGHNT, CDR2 YENEEA. The CDR3 has 15 residues. V was shortened by 2 bases and J by 7 bases, with 16 bases between the two germline ends. Here the CDR3 DNA reads TGTGCCAGCAGCTTAAACGGGGGGCCAGGGAATACGCAGTATTTT. Translated, it gives CASSLNGGPGNTQYF. Complete variable domain (other parts from reference TRBV11-3 and TRBJ2-3): EAGVVQSPRYKIIEKKQPVAFWCNPISGHNTLYWYLQNLGQGPELLIRYENEEAVDDSQLPKDRFSAERLKGVDSTLKIQPAELGDSAVYLCASSLNGGPGNTQYFGPGTRLTVL.

A few counts support this clone. The chain recombines TRBV6-5 with TRBJ2-2, with 7 bases identical to TRBD1. The CDR3 loop spans 14 amino acids. V lost 6 bases and J lost 2; bases outside the gene matches: 3. Per the germline V gene, CDR1 is MNHEY and CDR2 is SVGAGI. The CDR3 region has the DNA TGTGCCAGCAGGAGACAGGGAAACACCGGGGAGCTGTTTTTT. It is translated as CASRRQGNTGELFF.

The sample holds a few counts of this clone. J is TRBJ2-3 and V is TRBV2, with 10 bases matching TRBD2. V lost 6 bases and J lost 3; bases outside the gene matches: 9. This CDR3 region has 16 residues. The germline gives CDR1 SNHLY, CDR2 FYNNEI. CDR3 bases: TGTGCCAGCAGCGGGACTAGCGAGGATAGTACAGATACGCAGTATTTT. Protein: CASSGTSEDSTDTQYF.

The chain uses TRBV5-1 and TRBJ1-6, with a tentative D call TRBD1 (5 bases). Trimming shortened V by 5 bases and J by 4 bases, and 7 bases separated the two germline ends. The CDR3 runs 13 residues. Germline V gene data show CDR1 as SGHRS and CDR2 as YFSETQ. In nucleotides, the CDR3 is TGCGCCAGCAGGACAGATTATAATTCACCCCTCCACTTT. Residues: CASRTDYNSPLHF. Drawing the rest from reference TRBV5-1 and TRBJ1-6, the complete variable domain is KAGVTQTPRYLIKTRGQQVTLSCSPISGHRSVSWYQQTPGQGLQFLFEYFSETQRNKGNFPGRFSGRQFSNSRSEMNVSTLELGDSALYLCASRTDYNSPLHFGNGTRLTVT.

The genes are TRBV6-5 and TRBJ1-4; possible D gene TRBD1, 6 bases. The length of the CDR3 is 15 residues. The germline gives CDR1 MNHEY, CDR2 SVGAGI. V lost 4 bases and J 4 bases, leaving 13 bases between the germline ends. CDR3 protein: CASSFGQTRNEKLFF. CDR3 DNA: TGTGCCAGCAGTTTCGGACAGACTCGTAATGAAAAACTGTTTTTT.

CDR3 DNA: TGTGCCAGCAGCATCCTAGGGGGTAACACTGAAGCTTTCTTT. Its translation is CASSILGGNTEAFF. The chain links TRBV5-4 to TRBJ1-1; D might be TRBD1 (6 bases). This CDR3 region has 14 residues. Trimming cost V 4 bases and J 2 bases, with 12 bases left between them. Germline CDR1 and CDR2: SGHNT and YYREEE (reference sequence). The full variable domain, its missing parts supplied by reference TRBV5-4 and TRBJ1-1, is ETGVTQSPTHLIKTRGQQVTLRCSSQSGHNTVSWYQQALGQGPQFIFQYYREEENGRGNFPPRFSGLQFPNYSSELNVNALELDDSALYLCASSILGGNTEAFFGQGTRLTVV.

About this clone itself: Within the sample, other DNA sequences also encode this same CDR3. This chain uses TRBV5-1 with TRBJ2-7; TRBD1 matches at 10 bases. The J segment lost 3 bases and the V segment lost 0 bases, leaving 3 bases of the junction unmatched. Germline V gene sequence: CDR1 SGHRS, CDR2 YFSETQ. The CDR3 runs 15 residues. The CDR3 loop reads CASSLAGQGIYEQYF. CDR3 in DNA: TGCGCCAGCAGCTTGGCGGGACAGGGGATCTACGAGCAGTACTTC.